Below, 7 T cell receptor beta chains from the same sample are listed, as sequenced in a study of radiotherapy plus CTLA-4 blockade in lung cancer. Generated by immunoSEQ multiplex PCR, the TCRdb table keeps only in-frame clones and is missing some. The sample has around 72,000 clones; more than 75% are singletons. The sample consisted of peripheral blood, taken from a patient treated with radiotherapy plus ipilimumab. Receptors were obtained from a human donor with non-small cell lung cancer who had a complete response to radiotherapy plus ipilimumab.

This clone was recorded a few times. This chain connects TRBV6-6 to TRBJ2-7; D is unresolved. The CDR3 contains 14 residues. Trimming left V 5 bases short and J 0 bases short, with 11 bases between. Germline V gene sequence: CDR1 MNHNY, CDR2 SVGAGI (reference sequence). The CDR3 loop reads CASSVGTSSYEQYV. In nucleotides, the CDR3 is TGTGCCAGCAGTGTGGGCACGAGCTCCTACGAGCAGTACGTC.

The chain recombines TRBV27 with TRBJ2-1; D ambiguous. This CDR3 spans 13 amino acids. Germline V lookup: CDR1 MNHEY, CDR2 SMNVEV (reference sequence). V gave up 3 bases and J gave up 6 bases, with 9 bases separating them. Here the CDR3 DNA reads TGTGCCAGCAGTTTCGGGCGACCCAATGAGCAGTTCTTC. It is translated as CASSFGRPNEQFF.

V and J are TRBV4-3 and TRBJ2-1, with TRBD2 matching over 12 bases. The germline V gene encodes CDR1 LGHNA and CDR2 YSLEER. CDR3 length: 19 residues. V was clipped by 0 bases and J by 7 bases; unmatched bases: 13. The CDR3 DNA sequence: TGCGCCAGCAGCCAAGACACCCTACAGCTAGCGGGGGGGGAAAATGAGCAGTTCTTC. This gives the protein CASSQDTLQLAGGENEQFF.

The CDR3 DNA sequence: TGTGCCAGCTCACGAGTAGAGTTGAACACTGAAGCTTTCTTT. It yields the protein CASSRVELNTEAFF. The chain carries TRBV18 and TRBJ1-1; D unresolved. This CDR3 comprises 14 residues. CDR1 KGHSH and CDR2 LQKENI come from the germline V gene. V was clipped by 4 bases and J by 0 bases, with 9 bases between them.

The gene calls are TRBV29-1 and TRBJ2-1, with 9 bases aligning to TRBD1. CDR1 SQVTM and CDR2 ANQGSEA come from the germline V gene. The CDR3 consists of 14 residues. Unmatched junction bases numbered 4, after V lost 5 bases and J lost 2 bases. CDR3 residues: CSVSRDRAYNEQFF. The CDR3 bases are TGCAGCGTTTCACGGGACAGGGCCTACAATGAGCAGTTCTTC.

The J gene is TRBJ2-3, the V gene TRBV9, with 8 bases matching TRBD2. The CDR3 covers 14 residues. Per the germline V gene, CDR1 is SGDLS and CDR2 is YYNGEE. Unmatched junction bases numbered 5, after V lost 3 bases and J lost 5 bases. The CDR3 protein is CASSARGAGDTQYF. The CDR3 region has the DNA TGTGCCAGCAGCGCGCGGGGGGCCGGAGATACGCAGTATTTT. Together with reference TRBV9 and TRBJ2-3, the CDR3 gives the full variable domain: DSGVTQTPKHLITATGQRVTLRCSPRSGDLSVYWYQQSLDQGLQFLIQYYNGEERAKGNILERFSAQQFPDLHSELNLSSLELGDSALYFCASSARGAGDTQYFGPGTRLTVL.

The gene calls are TRBV2 and TRBJ1-2; 8 bases line up with TRBD1. The V and J ends lost 6 bases and 4 bases, in that order; junction bases with no gene match: 4. The CDR3 covers 13 residues. Germline assignment: CDR1 SNHLY and CDR2 FYNNEI. CDR3 DNA sequence: TGTGCCAGCAGAGCAGGGGGCTCCTATGGCTACACCTTC. Encoded protein: CASRAGGSYGYTF.